These T cell receptor beta chains were read from a single sample in a study of blood T cell repertoires in COVID-19. Method: immunoSEQ multiplex PCR; TCRdb's copy keeps in-frame clones and lacks some. The sample yields roughly 58,000 clones, around four fifths seen once. Input material: peripheral blood. These receptors originate from a man aged 60 to 69 with COVID-19, enrolled during active disease. Both conserved end residues are part of each CDR3. Fields, in order: CDR3 length, V gene, J gene, CDR3 protein.

len: 13
v_gene: TRBV5-4
j_gene: TRBJ1-1
CDR3aa: CASSLAGTAEAFF

len: 19
v_gene: TRBV23-1
j_gene: TRBJ1-5
CDR3aa: CASSQSSFKTSGGNQPQHF

len: 13
v_gene: TRBV6-5
j_gene: TRBJ2-5
CDR3aa: CASIAAPQETQYF

len: 15
v_gene: TRBV25-1
j_gene: TRBJ2-7
CDR3aa: CASSALAGASYEQYF

len: 14
v_gene: TRBV19
j_gene: TRBJ1-1
CDR3aa: CASSIPRRNTEAFF

len: 15
v_gene: TRBV19
j_gene: TRBJ2-3
CDR3aa: CASSGREAYTDTQYF

len: 16
v_gene: TRBV4-1
j_gene: TRBJ2-7
CDR3aa: CASSLGTAQSSYEQYF

len: 15
v_gene: TRBV2
j_gene: TRBJ2-3
CDR3aa: CASGQDRSNTDTQYF

len: 16
v_gene: TRBV19
j_gene: TRBJ1-5
CDR3aa: CASSIGSGVSNQPQHF

len: 17
v_gene: TRBV3-1/TRBV3-2
j_gene: TRBJ2-7
CDR3aa: CASSPIFPQGSVFEQYF

len: 14
v_gene: TRBV7-2
j_gene: TRBJ2-7
CDR3aa: CASSFERDSYEQYF

len: 14
v_gene: TRBV5-1
j_gene: TRBJ2-5
CDR3aa: CASSRDGGLETQYF

len: 14
v_gene: TRBV27
j_gene: TRBJ1-5
CDR3aa: CASRNAGSNQPQHF

len: 15
v_gene: TRBV7-2
j_gene: TRBJ2-3
CDR3aa: CASSPGLASTDTQYF

len: 13
v_gene: TRBV6-2/TRBV6-3
j_gene: TRBJ2-3
CDR3aa: CASSSPRLTTQYF

len: 16
v_gene: TRBV21-1
j_gene: TRBJ1-5
CDR3aa: CASSKVGTGPGGPQHF

len: 14
v_gene: TRBV2
j_gene: TRBJ2-5
CDR3aa: CASTRREAQETQYF

len: 15
v_gene: TRBV7-2
j_gene: TRBJ2-3
CDR3aa: CASSLTGNRADTQYF

len: 15
v_gene: TRBV5-1
j_gene: TRBJ1-1
CDR3aa: CASSAQGALWTEAFF

len: 14
v_gene: TRBV5-4
j_gene: TRBJ2-5
CDR3aa: CASSPGTSVQTQYF

len: 12
v_gene: TRBV9
j_gene: TRBJ2-4
CDR3aa: CASGEAGNIQYF

len: 13
v_gene: TRBV27
j_gene: TRBJ2-7
CDR3aa: CASSRVGTYEQYF

len: 12
v_gene: TRBV9
j_gene: TRBJ2-1
CDR3aa: CASNPTGGEQFF

len: 15
v_gene: TRBV5-1
j_gene: TRBJ2-7
CDR3aa: CASSPRTGMAYEQYF

len: 14
v_gene: TRBV7-6
j_gene: TRBJ2-2
CDR3aa: CASSLERGSGELFF

len: 15
v_gene: TRBV19
j_gene: TRBJ2-3
CDR3aa: CASSLSGWGTDTQYF

len: 17
v_gene: TRBV7-3
j_gene: TRBJ2-3
CDR3aa: CASSLTSTGGFTDTQYF

len: 15
v_gene: TRBV5-1
j_gene: TRBJ2-7
CDR3aa: CASSPWGGGSYEQYF

len: 15
v_gene: TRBV5-1
j_gene: TRBJ2-2
CDR3aa: CASSLSGRDTGELFF

len: 13
v_gene: TRBV24-1
j_gene: TRBJ1-2
CDR3aa: CATSEDRFGGYTF

len: 15
v_gene: TRBV11-2
j_gene: TRBJ2-3
CDR3aa: CASSLLAGNTDTQYF

len: 14
v_gene: TRBV9
j_gene: TRBJ2-2
CDR3aa: CASSIQANTGELFF

len: 15
v_gene: TRBV15
j_gene: TRBJ2-7
CDR3aa: CATSRDLTSGAEQYF

len: 16
v_gene: TRBV5-4
j_gene: TRBJ1-2
CDR3aa: CASSSGQIRANYGYTF

len: 15
v_gene: TRBV6-5
j_gene: TRBJ1-5
CDR3aa: CASSYSKGLNQPQHF

len: 14
v_gene: TRBV6-5
j_gene: TRBJ1-3
CDR3aa: CASSLSISGNTIYF

len: 16
v_gene: TRBV5-4
j_gene: TRBJ2-2
CDR3aa: CASSRRQRVDTGELFF

len: 15
v_gene: TRBV20-1
j_gene: TRBJ2-7
CDR3aa: CSASPGGGAFYEQYF

len: 14
v_gene: TRBV4-1
j_gene: TRBJ2-7
CDR3aa: CASSLRTGSYEQYF

len: 19
v_gene: TRBV6-2/TRBV6-3
j_gene: TRBJ2-7
CDR3aa: CASSYSYREIRLSSYEQYF

len: 16
v_gene: TRBV21-1
j_gene: TRBJ1-3
CDR3aa: CASSKAAQGAGNTIYF

len: 13
v_gene: TRBV6-5
j_gene: TRBJ1-5
CDR3aa: CASTMTVGQPQHF

len: 15
v_gene: TRBV18
j_gene: TRBJ1-2
CDR3aa: CASSPRQGERGGYTF

len: 16
v_gene: TRBV7-8
j_gene: TRBJ2-7
CDR3aa: CASSLSELAGVYEQYF

len: 15
v_gene: TRBV5-1
j_gene: TRBJ2-3
CDR3aa: CASSFSGVSTDTQYF

len: 15
v_gene: TRBV28
j_gene: TRBJ1-5
CDR3aa: CASSLYRVDNQPQHF

len: 14
v_gene: TRBV5-1
j_gene: TRBJ1-2
CDR3aa: CASSGEGFGYGYTF

len: 15
v_gene: TRBV27
j_gene: TRBJ1-2
CDR3aa: CASSLGRGANYGYTF